The TCR beta chain under discussion was sequenced for a study of T cell responses to AZD1222 COVID-19 vaccine. Measured with immunoSEQ multiplex PCR; TCRdb has only the in-frame clones, and not every one. The sample lists about 120,000 clones; roughly 92% were seen once. This CDR3 region has 15 residues. Germline V gene lookup returns CDR1 MNHEY and CDR2 SVGEGT. Trimming took 5 bases from V and 0 from J, leaving 11 bases between them. About this clone itself: Its antigen remains unidentified.

The study, taken as a whole, reports: The donor group comprised mostly white British people and more females; the analysis possibly underestimated clonal diversity. Only 5 or 6 people who got AZD1222 tested seropositive at baseline. CD4 TCRs linked to vaccination spanned spike, dominating at 160-218 and 743-854.

The chain has TRBV6-2 or TRBV6-3 and TRBJ2-1; possible D gene TRBD2, 6 bases. This specimen consisted of peripheral blood, obtained on day 0 of AZD1222 vaccination. This receptor was identified in an adult in good health. CDR3 bases: TGTGCCAGCAGTCCGGGGGAAAGCTCCTACAATGAGCAGTTCTTC. Protein product: CASSPGESSYNEQFF.